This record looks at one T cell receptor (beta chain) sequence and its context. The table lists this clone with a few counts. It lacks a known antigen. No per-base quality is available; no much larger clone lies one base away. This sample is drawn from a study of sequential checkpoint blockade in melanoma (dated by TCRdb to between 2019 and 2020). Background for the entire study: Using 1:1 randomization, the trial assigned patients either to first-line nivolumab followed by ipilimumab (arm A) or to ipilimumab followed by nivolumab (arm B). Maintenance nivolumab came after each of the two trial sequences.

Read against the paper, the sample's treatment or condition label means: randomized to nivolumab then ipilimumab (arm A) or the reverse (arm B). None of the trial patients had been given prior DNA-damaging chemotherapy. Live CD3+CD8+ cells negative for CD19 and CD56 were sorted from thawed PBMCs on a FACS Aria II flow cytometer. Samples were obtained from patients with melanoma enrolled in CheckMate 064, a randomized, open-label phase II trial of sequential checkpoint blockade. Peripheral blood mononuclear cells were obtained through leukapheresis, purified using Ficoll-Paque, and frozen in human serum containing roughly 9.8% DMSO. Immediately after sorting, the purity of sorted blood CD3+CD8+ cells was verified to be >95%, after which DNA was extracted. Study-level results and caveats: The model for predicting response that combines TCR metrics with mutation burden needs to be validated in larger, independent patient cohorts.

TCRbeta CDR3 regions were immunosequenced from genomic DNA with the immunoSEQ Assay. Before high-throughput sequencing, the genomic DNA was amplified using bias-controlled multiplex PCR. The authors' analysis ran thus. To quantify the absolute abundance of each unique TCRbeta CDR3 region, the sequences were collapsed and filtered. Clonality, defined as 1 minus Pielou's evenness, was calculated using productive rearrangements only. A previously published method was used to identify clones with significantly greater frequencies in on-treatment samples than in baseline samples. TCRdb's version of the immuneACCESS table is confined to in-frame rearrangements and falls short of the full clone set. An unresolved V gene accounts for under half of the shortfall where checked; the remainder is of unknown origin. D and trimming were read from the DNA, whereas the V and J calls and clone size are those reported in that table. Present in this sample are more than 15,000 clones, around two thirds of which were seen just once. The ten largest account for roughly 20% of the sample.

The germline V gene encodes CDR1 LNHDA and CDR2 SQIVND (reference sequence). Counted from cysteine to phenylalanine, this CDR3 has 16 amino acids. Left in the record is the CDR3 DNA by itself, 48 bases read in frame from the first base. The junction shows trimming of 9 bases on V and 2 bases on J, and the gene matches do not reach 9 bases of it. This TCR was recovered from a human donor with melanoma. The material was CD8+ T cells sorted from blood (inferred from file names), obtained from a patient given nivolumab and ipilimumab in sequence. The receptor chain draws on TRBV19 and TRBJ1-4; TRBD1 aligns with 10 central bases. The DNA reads TGTGCCAGCGTCGGGACAGGGGCAACGACTAATGAAAAACTGTTTTTT. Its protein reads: CASVGTGATTNEKLFF.